Shown below are 20 T cell receptor beta chains from a single sample sequenced in a study of blood T cell repertoires in COVID-19. Clones were read by immunoSEQ multiplex PCR, and TCRdb kept only the in-frame ones, dropping some. Among approximately 100,000 clones listed, roughly 92% were seen once. Sequencing was done on a sample of peripheral blood. The receptors derive from a man aged 55 to 70 with acute or convalescent COVID-19.

The table lists this clone with a few counts. V is TRBV19 and J is TRBJ1-2, with 7 bases matching TRBD1. Germline values: CDR1 LNHDA, CDR2 SQIVND (reference sequence). The CDR3 is 13 amino acids. V was pared by 3 bases and J by 5 bases, with 3 bases of the junction left unmatched. CDR3 residues: CASSMGQPYGYTF. The CDR3, as DNA: TGTGCCAGTAGTATGGGACAGCCGTATGGCTACACCTTC.

The gene calls are TRBV5-1 and TRBJ1-6, with TRBD1 matching 8 bases. The germline CDR1 and CDR2 sequences are SGHRS and YFSETQ. The V and J ends lost 2 bases and 3 bases, in that order; junction bases with no gene match: 1. The length of the CDR3 is 15 residues. The CDR3 DNA sequence: TGCGCCAGCAGCTTTGACAGGGGCTATAATTCACCCCTCCACTTT. This translates into CASSFDRGYNSPLHF.

V gene TRBV14 combines with J gene TRBJ1-6, with a weak D call TRBD1 (6 bases). V was shortened by 3 bases and J by 5 bases, with 11 bases between the two germline ends. The CDR3 sequence is 15 residues long. Germline-derived CDR1 and CDR2 are SGHDN and FVKESK. The CDR3 spells CASSQMGQNNSPLHF. CDR3 bases: TGTGCCAGCAGCCAGATGGGACAAAATAATTCACCCCTCCACTTT.

The chain employs TRBV29-1 and TRBJ1-5, with 8 bases that match TRBD1. The CDR3 has 12 amino acids. Germline V lookup: CDR1 SQVTM, CDR2 ANQGSEA. V was clipped by 6 bases and J by 8 bases; unmatched bases: 6. The CDR3 nucleotides are TGCAGCGTCCTGGACAGGGATGAGCCCCAGCATTTT. Translation: CSVLDRDEPQHF. The full variable domain, with the rest looked up from reference TRBV29-1 and TRBJ1-5, is SAVISQKPSRDICQRGTSLTIQCQVDSQVTMMFWYRQQPGQSLTLIATANQGSEATYESGFVIDKFPISRPNLTFSTLTVSNMSPEDSSIYLCSVLDRDEPQHFGDGTRLSIL.

The rearrangement links TRBV2 to TRBJ2-3; possible D gene TRBD2, 6 bases. Germline V gene data show CDR1 as SNHLY and CDR2 as FYNNEI. The V end was cut by 7 bases, the J end by 1 base, with 9 bases between. This CDR3 is built from 13 residues. The CDR3 is CASTLARTDTQYF. CDR3 bases: TGTGCCAGCACACTAGCACGCACAGATACGCAGTATTTT.

The CDR3 loop is CASSWGTGGSYEQYV. CDR3 sequence (DNA): TGCGCCAGCAGCTGGGGGACAGGGGGCTCCTACGAGCAGTACGTC. The V gene is TRBV5-1, the J gene TRBJ2-7, with 11 nucleotides matching TRBD1. With V trimmed by 3 bases and J by 0 bases, 2 bases remained unmatched. CDR3 length: 15 residues. CDR1 is SGHRS and CDR2 is YFSETQ in the germline V gene.

This chain uses TRBV6-2 or TRBV6-3 with TRBJ1-1, with a tentative D call TRBD1 (5 bases). Germline V gives CDR1 MNHEY, CDR2 SVGEGT. Deletions cut 0 bases from V and 5 bases from J, with 10 bases between. The length of the CDR3 is 14 residues. The CDR3 loop is CASSYSPGRTEAFF. CDR3 bases: TGTGCCAGCAGTTACTCGCCAGGGAGGACTGAAGCTTTCTTT.

The rearrangement links TRBV14 to TRBJ1-6; D gene uncertain. The CDR3 extends over 13 amino acids. The V gene's germline CDR1 is SGHDN and CDR2 FVKESK. The V end lost 0 bases, the J end lost 10 bases, and 7 bases lay between the germline ends. CDR3 in amino acids: CASSQEMRSPLHF. The CDR3 bases are TGTGCCAGCAGCCAAGAAATGAGGTCACCCCTCCACTTT.

This clone was seen once. The rearrangement joins TRBV18 to TRBJ2-7, with 9 positions matching TRBD2. Germline V gene lookup returns CDR1 KGHSH and CDR2 LQKENI. This CDR3 spans 14 amino acids. The V and J ends lost 2 bases and 3 bases, in that order; junction bases with no gene match: 2. CDR3 in amino acids: CASSPGLALYEQYF. The CDR3 DNA is TGTGCCAGCTCACCAGGACTAGCGCTCTACGAGCAGTACTTC.

V is TRBV11-2 and J is TRBJ2-1; no firm D call. With 0 bases removed from V and 6 bases from J, the gap between germline ends came to 6 bases. Germline V gives CDR1 SGHAT, CDR2 FQNNGV. CDR3 length: 13 amino acids. The CDR3: CASSLDPINEQFF. CDR3 DNA: TGTGCCAGCAGCTTAGATCCTATCAATGAGCAGTTCTTC.

The V and J genes are TRBV6-1 and TRBJ2-2; D is perhaps TRBD2 (6 bases). The CDR3 length is 17 residues. Germline V gene lookup returns CDR1 MNHNS and CDR2 SASEGT. Trimming left V 2 bases short and J 0 bases short, with 13 bases between. CDR3 bases: TGTGCCAGCAGTGAAAGGGGACTTACTTCGAACACCGGGGAGCTGTTTTTT. Translating gives CASSERGLTSNTGELFF.

The rearrangement links TRBV19 to TRBJ1-5; perhaps TRBD1 as D (5 bases). Germline assignment: CDR1 LNHDA and CDR2 SQIVND (reference sequence). V was cut by 3 bases and J by 3 bases, with 9 bases left in between. The CDR3 sequence is 14 residues long. CDR3 amino acids: CASSMGRINQPQHF. CDR3 in DNA: TGTGCCAGTAGTATGGGGCGGATCAATCAGCCCCAGCATTTT.

The rearrangement joins TRBV13 to TRBJ2-7, with D tentatively TRBD2 (5 bases). The CDR3 covers 15 residues. Germline V gives CDR1 PRHDT, CDR2 FYEKMQ (reference sequence). Deletions cut 6 bases from V and 0 bases from J, with 15 bases between. The CDR3 coding sequence is TGTGCCAGCAGTTTCGGGAAGACCAGCTCCTACGAGCAGTACTTC. It is translated as CASSFGKTSSYEQYF.

The chain joins TRBV29-1 to TRBJ1-5; D uncertain. Germline V gives CDR1 SQVTM, CDR2 ANQGSEA. V lost 4 bases to trimming and J lost 4 bases, with 11 bases between them. This CDR3 comprises 13 residues. CDR3 protein: CSVVLGRNQPQHF. The CDR3 nucleotides are TGCAGCGTTGTCCTGGGGAGAAATCAGCCCCAGCATTTT.

The chain recombines TRBV4-2 with TRBJ2-5, with 10 bases identical to TRBD2. The CDR3 is 15 residues long. Trimming removed 1 base from V and 4 bases from J; junction bases left unmatched: 3. Germline V gives CDR1 LGHNA, CDR2 YNFKEQ. The DNA of the CDR3 is TGTGCCAGCAGCCAAGCACTAGCGGGAAGAGAGACCCAGTACTTC. Its translation is CASSQALAGRETQYF.

This clone was seen a handful of times. The chain joins TRBV25-1 to TRBJ1-6; D is perhaps TRBD1 (6 bases). Trimming left V 3 bases short and J 10 bases short, with 19 bases between. Per germline, CDR1 MGHDK and CDR2 SYGVNS. This CDR3 spans 16 amino acids. Here the CDR3 reads CASSDPESGGQSPLHF. Here the CDR3 DNA reads TGTGCCAGCAGTGACCCGGAGTCGGGGGGCCAATCACCCCTCCACTTT.

About this clone itself: The limits of the CDR3 on the DNA are not certain, so only TCRdb's listed CDR3 is given. The gene calls are TRBV21-1 and TRBJ1-3. TRBV21-1 is an annotated pseudogene. The CDR3 region is 19 residues in length, termini included. CDR3: CASSKRFERSVGFGNTIYF.

The CDR3 region is CASSLLATGELFF. CDR3 nucleotide sequence: TGCGCCAGCAGTCTTCTAGCGACCGGGGAGCTGTTTTTT. This chain links TRBV10-1 with TRBJ2-2, with D perhaps matching TRBD2 (6 bases). The CDR3 is made up of 13 amino acids. Trimming pared 5 bases from V and 5 bases from J, leaving 9 bases between. Per germline, CDR1 WNHNN and CDR2 SYGVQD (reference sequence).

This clone has more than one count but fewer than ten. The chain has TRBV30 and TRBJ2-3; 9 nucleotides match TRBD1. After removal of 0 bases from V and 4 bases from J, the junction contained 8 bases not matched to a gene. The CDR3 runs 16 residues. In germline, CDR1 is GTSNPN, CDR2 SVGIG (reference sequence). The CDR3, as DNA: TGTGCCTGGAGTGTACACGGGACAGGGTGGGCAGATACGCAGTATTTT. This sequence encodes CAWSVHGTGWADTQYF.

A note on this clone: The identical CDR3 is also encoded by other nucleotide sequences in the sample. V is TRBV5-1 and J is TRBJ2-2, with 9 bases aligning to TRBD2. Germline CDR1 reads SGHRS; CDR2 reads YFSETQ. Trimming took 0 bases from V and 5 from J; bases not matched to a gene: 5. The CDR3 has 16 residues. CDR3 DNA: TGCGCCAGCAGCTTGGAGGGACTAGCTGTTACCGGGGAGCTGTTTTTT. Translation gives CASSLEGLAVTGELFF. The whole variable domain, remainder taken from reference TRBV5-1 and TRBJ2-2, is KAGVTQTPRYLIKTRGQQVTLSCSPISGHRSVSWYQQTPGQGLQFLFEYFSETQRNKGNFPGRFSGRQFSNSRSEMNVSTLELGDSALYLCASSLEGLAVTGELFFGEGSRLTVL.